The sequence of this TCR beta chain was determined in a study of T cells in Graves' hyperthyroidism and ophthalmopathy (dated by TCRdb to the late 2010s). Study-level background: Peripheral blood samples were taken at the time of initial diagnosis, prior to any treatment. A discovery cohort of around 100 patients, about 44 with Graves' ophthalmopathy and 55 to 65 with stable Graves' hyperthyroidism, was used to find distinguishing TCR V-J signatures. Whether ophthalmopathy could be predicted prospectively was tested in an independent validation cohort made up of 18 hyperthyroidism patients plus 17 patients who later progressed to ophthalmopathy. For training and testing, the 80 to 100 patients in the discovery cohort were randomly divided in a 7:3 ratio. In more than five Graves' hyperthyroidism patients, the study also compared T-cell repertoires from thyroid tissue with T-cell repertoires from blood. Following sampling, methimazole starting at 30 mg daily was given to hyperthyroidism patients, and high-dose intravenous methylprednisolone was given to ophthalmopathy patients. The paper describes TCR Vbeta CDR3 sequencing of 135 peripheral blood samples, made up of 40 to 45 ophthalmopathy patients, around 78 hyperthyroidism patients and about 17 progressor patients.

What the work shows at the level of the full study, not this receptor alone: A model built on a 13 V-J signature distinguished ophthalmopathy from stable hyperthyroidism, reaching over 85% sensitivity and about 81% specificity in cross-validation and 80%/75% in testing. Most expanded thyroid clonotypes (frequency above 0.001) were also detected in blood, a finding suggesting that blood repertoires may reflect thyroid immune responses. In validation, progression to ophthalmopathy was predicted by the model with 65% to 71% sensitivity and around 75% specificity, a median of roughly 6 months before onset. Sample size was not statistically predetermined, and blinding of investigators to group allocation was not performed.

Stable Graves' hyperthyroidism was defined as the absence of progression to ophthalmopathy over 18 months of follow-up. Hyperthyroidism patients were newly diagnosed, with disease duration under 2 months, and aged 18 to 65 years. Patients with uncontrolled infections, other autoimmune diseases, pregnancy or lactation were excluded. Diagnoses were based on clinical symptoms, serum thyroxine and TRAb, thyroid ultrasound and orbital computed tomography. PBMCs were isolated from more than 9 ml of fresh peripheral blood by Ficoll-Paque density gradient centrifugation. Total RNA was extracted with Trizol reagent, and quality was checked on an Agilent 2100 Bioanalyzer. As to this clonotype: What antigen it recognizes has not been identified. Germline and junction disagree at one end, which may indicate a read error.

The TCR beta CDR3 regions were amplified from the RNA transcripts. For the first round of RT-PCR on the TCR CDR3, the HTBI primer set was used together with the Qiagen OneStep RT-PCR kit. Libraries were constructed in a second round of multiplex PCR, after which size selection and purification were carried out. Paired-end sequencing of the libraries was performed with 100 bp reads on an Illumina HiSeq2000. Under the source paper's analysis protocol: SOAPnuke was used to process the raw data, with reads discarded if the reads contained adapters or uncalled bases, had a mean Phred below 15, or lacked an exact constant-primer or identifier match. COPE v1.2.5 was used to merge high-quality paired reads, and clonotypes were defined as unique nucleotide sequences. MiTCR v1.1 was used to align the clonotypes against IMGT TRBV, TRBD and TRBJ reference segments. Analysis was restricted to V-J combinations with a frequency above 0.0001, which covered about 99% of repertoires. A TCS score was defined as the ratio between F50 (clonal expansion) and ExV (chaos), using BLOSUM62-based TCRdist between CDR3 peptides within each V-J. Welch's t-statistics and random forest reduced roughly 500 V-J features to roughly 13, which were used in a naive Bayes classifier (R e1071). Thyroid-blood repertoire similarity was quantified with the Morisita-Horn index. The raw public data were reprocessed by TCRdb itself: fastp quality trimming at Q25, MiXCR clonotype calling, in-frame beta chains only. CDR3 protein sequences are deduplicated, and each keeps its most common genes and DNA. It is TCRdb's table, rather than the study itself, that gives the V and J calls and clone size. The table for this sample lists nearly 750,000 distinct CDR3 sequences; 30% to 40% of them were counted only once. 30% to 40% of the sample is taken by the ten largest.

There are 12 amino acids in the CDR3, from cysteine to phenylalanine inclusive. The retained sequence is limited to the CDR3, 36 bases, with the frame set at the first base. Reading the germline V gene gives CDR1 SGHTA and CDR2 FQGNSA. The sequence was collected from a woman in her thirties or forties with Graves' hyperthyroidism. Rearrangement joined TRBV7-2 to TRBJ2-5; TRBD2 might be the D gene, on 6 matching bases. Input material: blood. The DNA is as follows: TGTGCCACCGGGCAGGGCGGGGAGACCCGGTACTTC. Translated, it reads CATGQGGETRYF. The CDR3, completed at both ends by the reference TRBV7-2 and TRBJ2-5 genes, gives the full variable domain GAGVSQSPSNKVTEKGKDVELRCDPISGHTALYWYRQSLGQGLEFLIYFQGNSAPDKSGLPSDRFSAERTGGSVSTLTIQRTQQEDSAVYLCATGQGGETRYFGPGTRLLVL.